Following are 30 T cell receptor beta chains from one sample sequenced in a study of blood T cell repertoires in COVID-19. Using immunoSEQ multiplex PCR, the repertoire was profiled, and TCRdb retains in-frame clones only, with some absent. Of 200,000 to 300,000 clones in the sample, about 85% were seen once. Sequencing was done on a sample of peripheral blood. All receptors derive from a man aged 55 to 69 with acute or convalescent COVID-19.

This CDR3 reads CAIGTRRGRPQHF. Here the CDR3 DNA reads TGTGCCATCGGGACTCGGAGGGGAAGGCCCCAGCATTTT. This chain joins TRBV28 and TRBJ1-5; a possible D gene is TRBD1 (5 bases). V was clipped by 10 bases and J by 9 bases, with 19 bases between them. Germline V lookup: CDR1 MDHEN, CDR2 SYDVKM. The CDR3 contains 13 residues.

The chain joins TRBV5-1 to TRBJ2-2; 7 bases are shared with TRBD2. The CDR3 spans 15 residues. With 0 bases clipped from V and 5 bases from J, the junction kept 4 bases outside the gene matches. CDR1 and CDR2 (germline): SGHRS, YFSETQ. In nucleotides, the CDR3 is TGCGCCAGCAGCTTGGGCCTAGCGGTAACCGGGGAGCTGTTTTTT. The encoded protein is CASSLGLAVTGELFF.

This chain links TRBV6-5 with TRBJ2-7; TRBD1 agrees at 8 bases. In germline, CDR1 is MNHEY, CDR2 SVGAGI. Trimming removed 2 bases from V and 2 bases from J; junction bases left unmatched: 8. The CDR3 extends over 16 amino acids. CDR3 coding DNA: TGTGCCAGCAGTTACACAGGACAGGGCCTTACCTACGAGCAGTACTTC. It yields the protein CASSYTGQGLTYEQYF.

The V call is TRBV27, the J call TRBJ2-3; 8 bases line up with TRBD2. Trimming removed 0 bases from V and 5 bases from J; junction bases left unmatched: 13. This CDR3 spans 18 amino acids. Germline CDR1 reads MNHEY; CDR2 reads SMNVEV (reference sequence). Here the CDR3 DNA reads TGTGCCAGCAGTTTATCGTACAGCGGGAGCCGTGGGGAAGATACGCAGTATTTT. Translation: CASSLSYSGSRGEDTQYF.

This clone was detected only once. V gene TRBV7-2 combines with J gene TRBJ1-3, with 8 bases that match TRBD1. This CDR3 has 16 residues. Germline CDR1 SGHTA, CDR2 FQGNSA. J gave up 0 bases and V 4 bases, and 5 bases lay outside the gene matches. The CDR3: CASSSPGGNSGNTIYF. CDR3 coding DNA: TGTGCCAGCAGCTCACCAGGGGGCAACTCTGGAAACACCATATATTTT.

The rearrangement uses TRBV6-5 and TRBJ2-7, with D possibly TRBD1 on 6 matching bases. The V end was cut by 6 bases, the J end by 3 bases, with 12 bases between. Germline loops: CDR1 MNHEY, CDR2 SVGAGI. CDR3 length equals 13 residues. The CDR3 reads CASSIGQLYEQYF. CDR3 in DNA: TGTGCCAGCAGCATTGGACAGCTCTACGAGCAGTACTTC.

The genes are TRBV18 and TRBJ2-3, with TRBD2 matching 7 bases. The CDR3 sequence is 17 residues long. Losses at the gene ends were 2 bases for V and 5 bases for J; bases not matched to a gene: 13. Germline V gene lookup returns CDR1 KGHSH and CDR2 LQKENI. CDR3 amino acids: CASSPIRRGTDRDTQYF. The CDR3 coding sequence is TGTGCCAGCTCACCAATTAGGCGGGGGACCGACAGAGATACGCAGTATTTT.

The chain joins TRBV7-9 to TRBJ2-2, with D maybe TRBD1 (5 bases). The CDR3 runs to 15 residues. The V end was cut by 3 bases, the J end by 5 bases, with 13 bases between. The germline CDR1 and CDR2 sequences are SEHNR and FQNEAQ (reference sequence). CDR3 sequence reads: CASSFPLAGTGELFF. The CDR3 DNA reads TGTGCCAGCAGCTTTCCCCTCGCAGGGACCGGGGAGCTGTTTTTT.

This chain links TRBV7-9 with TRBJ1-1, with D perhaps TRBD1 (6 bases). CDR1 SEHNR and CDR2 FQNEAQ come from the germline V gene (reference sequence). The CDR3 extends over 14 amino acids. V shed 4 bases and J shed 4 bases, with 13 bases lying between them. CDR3 loop: CASSSRGSGTEAFF. CDR3 sequence (DNA): TGTGCCAGCAGCTCCAGGGGTTCGGGCACTGAAGCTTTCTTT.

V is TRBV7-2 and J is TRBJ1-4; 10 nucleotides align to TRBD1. The CDR3 totals 14 residues. CDR1 and CDR2 (germline): SGHTA, FQGNSA. V shed 5 bases, J shed 9 bases, and the junction held 6 bases outside the gene matches. CDR3 residues: CASSATGGGKKLFF. The CDR3, as DNA: TGTGCCAGCAGCGCGACAGGGGGCGGGAAAAAACTGTTTTTT.

The CDR3 loop is CASSQLGEGAEAFF. CDR3 sequence (DNA): TGTGCCAGCAGCCAGTTGGGCGAGGGGGCTGAAGCTTTCTTT. The chain is built from TRBV9 and TRBJ1-1; tentative D call: TRBD1 (6 bases). Germline lookup yields CDR1 SGDLS and CDR2 YYNGEE. The CDR3 spans 14 residues. The germline V and J ends were trimmed by 4 bases and 6 bases, with 16 bases remaining between them.

Details on this clone: Germline and junction disagree at one end, which may indicate a read error. The chain is built from TRBV6-5 and TRBJ2-7; no reliable D call. CDR3 size: 14 residues. Germline values: CDR1 MNHEY, CDR2 SVGAGI. Here the CDR3 DNA reads TGTGCCAGCAGTTACACGCGAATCTCCCACGAGCAGTACTTC. This encodes CASSYTRISHEQYF.

Regarding this clone: Other DNA sequences in the sample encode the same CDR3. The CDR3 loop reads CASSVGGANSGNTIYF. CDR3 DNA: TGTGCCAGCAGCGTAGGAGGAGCTAACTCTGGAAACACCATATATTTT. V gene TRBV9 combines with J gene TRBJ1-3; no clear D gene. With 0 bases removed from V and 0 bases from J, the gap between germline ends came to 10 bases. This CDR3 has 16 amino acids. Germline CDR1 SGDLS, CDR2 YYNGEE.

V usage is TRBV6-5 and J usage is TRBJ2-1, with 7 positions matching TRBD2. V lost 8 bases, J lost 0 bases, and 4 bases stayed unmatched. Germline loops: CDR1 MNHEY, CDR2 SVGAGI. The CDR3 consists of 14 residues. The CDR3: CASVGGSSYNEQFF. In DNA form, the CDR3 reads TGTGCCAGCGTCGGGGGGTCCTCCTACAATGAGCAGTTCTTC.

The chain carries TRBV5-4 and TRBJ1-4, with TRBD1 matching 9 bases. Trimming took 2 bases from V and 5 from J; bases not matched to a gene: 4. From germline, CDR1 is SGHNT and CDR2 YYREEE (reference sequence). The CDR3 extends over 15 amino acids. The CDR3 nucleotides read TGTGCCAGCAGCTTCCGACAGGGGGTAAATGAAAAACTGTTTTTT. Translated, it gives CASSFRQGVNEKLFF.

V usage is TRBV5-1 and J usage is TRBJ2-5; 9 bases agree with TRBD2. The CDR3 loop spans 14 amino acids. The germline V gene has CDR1 SGHRS and CDR2 YFSETQ. V lost 5 bases to trimming and J lost 5 bases; unmatched junction nucleotides: 7. The CDR3 is CASRKPSGRETQYF. The CDR3 region has the DNA TGCGCCAGCAGGAAACCCAGCGGGAGGGAGACCCAGTACTTC.

This chain uses TRBV9 with TRBJ1-1; 7 positions agree with TRBD1. CDR1 and CDR2 from the germline V gene are SGDLS and YYNGEE. The CDR3 covers 14 residues. V was clipped by 5 bases and J by 5 bases; unmatched bases: 9. The CDR3 spells CASSTRGDTTEAFF. CDR3 sequence (DNA): TGTGCCAGCAGTACCAGGGGGGACACGACTGAAGCTTTCTTT.

The CDR3 region has the DNA TGTGCCAGCAGCTTACTCAAAGCTCGCTACACCTTC. This encodes CASSLLKARYTF. V is TRBV5-6 and J is TRBJ1-2, with D hard to call. Deletions cut 2 bases from V and 9 bases from J, with 11 bases between. Germline V gene sequence: CDR1 SGHDT, CDR2 YYEEEE. CDR3 length: 12 residues.

The chain has TRBV6-2 or TRBV6-3 and TRBJ2-1; TRBD2 agrees at 10 bases. Trimming took 2 bases from V and 7 from J; bases not matched to a gene: 5. The V gene's germline CDR1 is MNHEY and CDR2 SVGEGT. This CDR3 spans 15 amino acids. CDR3 amino acids: CASSYRLAGVNEQFF. The CDR3 DNA reads TGTGCCAGCAGTTACAGGCTAGCGGGGGTGAATGAGCAGTTCTTC.

The genes are TRBV5-1 and TRBJ2-5; D might be TRBD2 (6 bases). This CDR3 has 15 residues. V was clipped by 0 bases and J by 3 bases, with 12 bases between them. Per germline, CDR1 SGHRS and CDR2 YFSETQ. Here the CDR3 reads CASSLGGIGEETQYF. The CDR3 bases are TGCGCCAGCAGCTTGGGCGGGATCGGTGAAGAGACCCAGTACTTC. The complete variable domain, with remaining parts taken from reference TRBV5-1 and TRBJ2-5, reads KAGVTQTPRYLIKTRGQQVTLSCSPISGHRSVSWYQQTPGQGLQFLFEYFSETQRNKGNFPGRFSGRQFSNSRSEMNVSTLELGDSALYLCASSLGGIGEETQYFGPGTRLLVL.

This chain joins TRBV5-5 and TRBJ1-6, with TRBD1 matching over 9 bases. After removal of 0 bases from V and 9 bases from J, the junction contained 10 bases not matched to a gene. The CDR3 totals 17 residues. Germline V gene data show CDR1 as SGHKS and CDR2 as YYEKEE (reference sequence). The CDR3, as DNA: TGTGCCAGCAGCTTGGGGACAGGGGAATGTTGGCGTTCACCCCTCCACTTT. It specifies CASSLGTGECWRSPLHF.

The J gene is TRBJ2-1, the V gene TRBV6-5; D might be TRBD1 (6 bases). CDR1 MNHEY and CDR2 SVGAGI come from the germline V gene. The length of the CDR3 is 15 residues. Trimming took 6 bases from V and 8 from J, leaving 20 bases between them. As DNA, the CDR3 is TGTGCCAGCAGCCGGGGACAAACCACGGACTATGAGCAGTTCTTC. Encoded protein: CASSRGQTTDYEQFF.

V gene TRBV28 combines with J gene TRBJ1-2; no clear D. Trimming pared 6 bases from V and 1 base from J, leaving 12 bases between. The CDR3 is made up of 14 amino acids. Germline CDR1 MDHEN, CDR2 SYDVKM. CDR3 amino acids: CASSPHQVNYGYTF. DNA for the CDR3: TGTGCCAGCAGCCCCCATCAGGTTAACTATGGCTACACCTTC.

The chain combines TRBV30 with TRBJ1-1, with 7 bases fitting TRBD1. The CDR3 extends over 16 amino acids. Germline V gives CDR1 GTSNPN, CDR2 SVGIG (reference sequence). The ends lost 4 bases at V and 4 bases at J; junction bases unmatched: 15. The CDR3 DNA reads as TGTGCCTGGAAGTTTAGGGGGCGCGGAGGGGGCACTGAAGCTTTCTTT. It is translated as CAWKFRGRGGGTEAFF.

This rearrangement joins TRBV4-2 to TRBJ1-2; TRBD1 matches 9 bases. CDR1 and CDR2 (germline): LGHNA, YNFKEQ. Trimming cost V 2 bases and J 6 bases; bases outside gene matches: 19. The CDR3 is 19 residues long. The CDR3 is CASSQYVQNTGGYWDGYTF. The CDR3 DNA is TGTGCCAGCAGCCAATACGTACAAAACACAGGGGGCTATTGGGATGGCTACACCTTC.

The chain employs TRBV5-1 and TRBJ1-4; perhaps TRBD1 as D (6 bases). The CDR3 covers 16 residues. CDR1 is SGHRS, CDR2 YFSETQ, per germline. Trimming removed 2 bases from V and 0 bases from J, with 11 bases in between. Written as DNA, the CDR3 is TGCGCCAGCAGCTTTTTGGGGACAACAACTAATGAAAAACTGTTTTTT. Translated: CASSFLGTTTNEKLFF.

The chain recombines TRBV5-1 with TRBJ2-1; 11 bases agree with TRBD2. This CDR3 comprises 12 residues. Per the germline V gene, CDR1 is SGHRS and CDR2 is YFSETQ. The ends lost 5 bases at V and 9 bases at J; junction bases unmatched: 1. The CDR3 nucleotides are TGCGCCAGCAGGCTAGCGGGGGGTGAGCAGTTCTTC. This gives the protein CASRLAGGEQFF.

This clone was counted only a few times. The rearrangement links TRBV18 to TRBJ2-7; tentative D call: TRBD1 (7 bases). The CDR3 length is 15 residues. Trimming removed 6 bases from V and 5 bases from J, with 20 bases in between. Germline lookup yields CDR1 KGHSH and CDR2 LQKENI. This chain's CDR3 is CASSPTEGAYHEQYF. CDR3 coding DNA: TGTGCCAGCTCCCCGACGGAGGGGGCTTATCACGAGCAGTACTTC.

V is TRBV5-1 and J is TRBJ2-7; possible D gene TRBD2, 7 bases. With 7 bases removed from V and 4 bases from J, the gap between germline ends came to 15 bases. This CDR3 spans 13 amino acids. CDR1 SGHRS and CDR2 YFSETQ come from the germline V gene. The CDR3 sequence is CASSGGGGYEQYF. CDR3 in DNA: TGCGCCAGCTCGGGGGGCGGGGGATACGAGCAGTACTTC.

This chain uses TRBV5-5 with TRBJ1-2; 7 bases line up with TRBD1. Looked up from germline, CDR1 is SGHKS and CDR2 is YYEKEE (reference sequence). The CDR3 extends over 15 amino acids. J was trimmed by 4 bases and V by 1 base; bases with no gene match: 7. For the CDR3, the DNA is TGTGCCAGCAGCTTGAGGGGGCCAGGTCTCTATGGCTACACCTTC. It specifies CASSLRGPGLYGYTF.